Shown below are 6 T cell receptor beta chains from a single sample sequenced in a study of blood T cell repertoires in COVID-19. Sequenced by immunoSEQ multiplex PCR; TCRdb stores in-frame clones only, minus some. In the table there are about 300,000 clones, 65% to 90% of which are singletons. The specimen sequenced was PBMCs or T cells enriched from blood (not recorded which). The source is a man aged 25 to 40 who had recovered from COVID-19.

The V gene is TRBV6-1, the J gene TRBJ1-2, with 7 nucleotides matching TRBD1. CDR1 and CDR2 (germline): MNHNS, SASEGT. The CDR3 runs to 14 residues. V lost 1 base to trimming and J lost 7 bases; unmatched junction nucleotides: 6. The CDR3 protein is CASSEDSQGVGYTF. CDR3 DNA sequence: TGTGCCAGCAGTGAAGACTCCCAGGGGGTTGGCTACACCTTC.

The chain employs TRBV12-5 and TRBJ2-3; TRBD2 agrees at 10 bases. Germline lookup yields CDR1 LGHNT and CDR2 FRNRAP. The ends lost 1 base at V and 3 bases at J; junction bases unmatched: 4. The CDR3 is made up of 16 amino acids. CDR3 DNA sequence: TGTGCTAGTGGTTTGGGAGCGGGGGGGATTACAGATACGCAGTATTTT. It yields the protein CASGLGAGGITDTQYF. Supplemented by reference TRBV12-5 and TRBJ2-3, the full variable domain reads DARVTQTPRHKVTEMGQEVTMRCQPILGHNTVFWYRQTMMQGLELLAYFRNRAPLDDSGMPKDRFSAEMPDATLATLKIQPSEPRDSAVYFCASGLGAGGITDTQYFGPGTRLTVL.

The chain joins TRBV27 to TRBJ1-2, with TRBD1 matching 7 bases. Germline CDR1 reads MNHEY; CDR2 reads SMNVEV (reference sequence). The CDR3 loop spans 15 amino acids. V dropped 6 bases and J dropped 0; count of bases not matched to a gene: 7. CDR3 in amino acids: CASSPRTGANYGYTF. CDR3 sequence (DNA): TGTGCCAGCAGCCCAAGGACAGGAGCTAACTATGGCTACACCTTC.

The rearrangement joins TRBV3-1 (or the pseudogene TRBV3-2) to TRBJ1-1, with D unclear. Trimming pared 4 bases from V and 6 bases from J, leaving 9 bases between. The CDR3 runs 12 residues. The germline V gene has CDR1 LGHDT and CDR2 YNNKEL (reference sequence). CDR3 sequence: CASSPPSAEAFF. The CDR3 DNA reads as TGTGCCAGCAGCCCCCCTAGCGCTGAAGCTTTCTTT.

This clone was seen a handful of times. V gene TRBV29-1 combines with J gene TRBJ1-2; 10 bases agree with TRBD1. The CDR3 totals 16 residues. From germline, CDR1 is SQVTM and CDR2 ANQGSEA. J gave up 1 base and V 0 bases, and 5 bases lay outside the gene matches. As DNA, the CDR3 is TGCAGCGTTGAAGATTCCGGGACAGGGGATAACTATGGCTACACCTTC. It translates to CSVEDSGTGDNYGYTF.

This rearrangement joins TRBV18 to TRBJ2-7; the D gene is possibly TRBD1 (6 bases). The CDR3 consists of 14 residues. Germline V gene lookup returns CDR1 KGHSH and CDR2 LQKENI. The V gene lost 2 bases and the J gene lost 2 bases, with 10 bases spanning the gap. The CDR3 DNA sequence: TGTGCCAGCTCACCAACAGGGTTACCCTACGAGCAGTACTTC. Residues: CASSPTGLPYEQYF.